The present entry profiles one T cell receptor beta chain with its context. Authors' methods: Amplified reference gene primers provided the basis for estimating nucleated cell counts. Profiled with immunoSEQ multiplex PCR; TCRdb holds only in-frame clones, not every one. Clone size and the V and J calls come from that table; the DNA yielded D and trimming. In the table there are 50,000 to 70,000 clones, about 80% of which are singletons. Seattle patients were enrolled while actively infected and followed longitudinally. The source of the sample is a study of blood T cell repertoires in COVID-19. Study-wide context: Acute and convalescent COVID-19 specimens originated in the United States, Italy and Spain. PBMCs, B-cell-depleted T cells, or T cells provided the cDNA or gDNA that made up the material.

This clonotype originated in a man older than 75 with COVID-19, enrolled during active disease. Source material: peripheral blood.

The CDR3 region is CATETGNSNQPQHF. CDR3 nucleotide sequence: TGTGCCACCGAAACAGGGAATAGCAATCAGCCCCAGCATTTT. The genes are TRBV19 and TRBJ1-5; tentative D call: TRBD1 (6 bases). CDR1 is LNHDA, CDR2 SQIVND, per germline (reference sequence). The CDR3 extends over 14 amino acids. Trimming removed 10 bases at V and 0 bases at J, with 13 bases between.